This T cell receptor beta chain appears in the sequencing data of a study of T cells in Graves' hyperthyroidism and ophthalmopathy. The CDR3 contains 13 residues. V lost 1 base to trimming and J lost 4 bases, with 8 bases between them. The germline V gene encodes CDR1 SGDLS and CDR2 YYNGEE. The study's findings and limits: Appearing also in blood were most of the thyroid clonotypes expanded above 0.001.

RNA transcripts gave rise to amplified TCR beta CDR3 regions. Primed by the HTBI set, a first-round RT-PCR was run on the TCR CDR3. TCRdb reanalysed the multiplex PCR reads using MiXCR and keeps one entry per CDR3 protein. The repertoire has around 350,000 distinct CDR3 sequences, around 13% of them found once; the top ten carry over 8.5%. As for this clonotype: Its antigen remains unknown.

V is TRBV9 and J is TRBJ2-5; TRBD1 is a possible D gene (6 bases). Sequencing was carried out using blood. This receptor was obtained from a woman under 30 with Graves' hyperthyroidism. CDR3 amino acids: CASSVTGRETQYF. The CDR3 DNA follows: TGTGCCAGCAGCGTAACAGGGCGAGAGACCCAGTACTTC.